This T cell receptor (beta chain) stems from a study of T cells after yellow fever vaccination (dated by TCRdb to between 2017 and 2020). A note on the overall study: The SMART-Seq v4 Ultra Low Input RNA kit was used to prepare libraries from fractions with low cell numbers. Bulk TCR alpha and beta repertoires were sequenced longitudinally to track T-cell clones before and after primary and booster YFV17D yellow fever vaccination. Two healthy male donors made up the cohort, one aged 18 to 30 years and the other aged 30 to 40 years. Blood was drawn at multiple timepoints before and after primary and secondary immunization, with bulk PBMC replicates and cell subsets isolated. General findings and caveats noted by the study authors: Computational filtering was needed because FACS-sorted repertoires could contain abundant contaminating clonotypes from the bulk population. A small fraction of clonotypes appeared in both the CD4 and CD8 compartments, likely as a result of convergent recombination. Compared with the primary T-cell response, the secondary T-cell response was weaker but faster, peaking on day 5 rather than day 15. After the booster, most clones that had expanded after primary vaccination were detected again (about 95% of CD4 and about 88% of CD8), suggesting broad maintenance of memory. Because the study included only a couple of donors, the extent to which the findings can be generalized is limited.

The germline V and J ends show losses of 1 base and 6 bases respectively, and no gene match explains 18 bases of the junction. The CDR3 runs 19 residues from the cysteine to the phenylalanine. Only the CDR3 DNA stays, 57 bases, in frame from base 1. For CDR1 and CDR2, the germline V gene (reference sequence) lists SGHNT and YYREEE. This sample's treatment or condition label indicates: live attenuated yellow fever vaccine strain. A standard Ficoll-Paque protocol was used to isolate PBMCs from peripheral blood. Dynabeads CD4 and CD8 positive selection kits were used to isolate CD4 and CD8 T-cell fractions. TriZol was used to extract RNA from bulk PBMCs, CD4 and CD8 fractions, and dextramer-positive and dextramer-negative fractions. This clonotype was detected ten times or more. Its antigen is unknown. No base qualities exist here, and no much larger clone lies one base off it. Sequencing took place on an Illumina NovaSeq 6000. TCR cDNA was synthesized by 5'RACE template switching, through which a universal primer site and unique molecular identifiers were introduced. Priming of cDNA synthesis was performed from both the TCR alpha and TCR beta constant segments. Library amplification used two PCR steps, and the second PCR step added sample barcodes and sequencing adapters. Sequencing of the libraries was done on either Illumina HiSeq 2500 (2x100 bp) or NovaSeq (2x150 bp). As for how the authors treated the data: Reads were demultiplexed and collapsed into UMI consensus sequences with MIGEC, and V(D)J alignment was performed with MiXCR. Using edgeR on replicate PBMC samples, clonotypes were called vaccine-responding if FDR was below 0.01 and the log2 fold change was above 5 up to day 15. Each bulk clonotype was labeled CD4 or CD8 based on which sequenced repertoire, CD4 or CD8, contained the clonotype at higher abundance. Using fastp at Q25 and MiXCR, TCRdb reprocessed the public reads and kept productive beta chains. Duplicate CDR3 protein sequences are folded into a single record with the most common DNA and genes. The V and J calls follow TCRdb's processing rather than the paper's. The sample table records 80,000 to 100,000 distinct CDR3 sequences; roughly 6% of these occur just once. About 40% of the sample goes to the ten largest clones.

The receptor chain draws on TRBV5-4 and TRBJ2-3; TRBD2 aligns with 9 central bases. The starting material was CD8+ T cells sorted from PBMCs, obtained 10 days after the yellow fever booster vaccination. This TCR came from a man in his late teens or twenties who received the YFV17D yellow fever vaccine. For the CDR3, the sequence is CASSLRLGGLAGFMDTQYF. The sequenced DNA is TGTGCCAGCAGCTTGAGATTGGGGGGCCTAGCGGGGTTCATGGATACGCAGTATTTT.